This TCR beta chain was profiled in a study of beta chain features in type 1 diabetes. General observations from the study: In all four CD4+ subsets, TCRB CDR3 length was significantly, moderately reduced in type 1 diabetes. The study left unresolved whether HLA type influences TCRB rearrangement. Cells that show high TCR expression could be over-represented by cDNA sequencing. Patients' naive, central memory and regulatory TCRB repertoires appeared more alike than those of healthy donors.

The whole isolated RNA underwent reverse transcription, so sequencing captured expressed TCRB transcripts. Sequenced by immunoSEQ multiplex PCR; TCRdb stores in-frame clones only, minus some. The repertoire holds hundreds of thousands of clones, with about 14% as singletons. In germline, CDR1 is SEHNR, CDR2 FQNEAQ (reference sequence). The CDR3 sequence is 13 residues long. The ends were cut back, 1 base at V and 6 bases at J, with 7 bases in the middle. This clone showed up just a few times. Its antigen is not known. This CDR3 is also generated by other DNA sequences in the sample. CD45RO/CCR7/CD25/CD127/CD95/CD27 staining was used to isolate CD4+ naive, central memory, regulatory and stem cell-like memory cells by sorting.

The receptor was isolated from a man aged 18 to 29 with type 1 diabetes. Sequenced material: naive CD4+ T cells from blood. V and J are TRBV7-9 and TRBJ2-1, with D tentatively TRBD2 (6 bases). DNA of the CDR3: TGTGCCAGCAGCTTAGTGGGGGGCAATGAGCAGTTCTTC. This codes for CASSLVGGNEQFF.